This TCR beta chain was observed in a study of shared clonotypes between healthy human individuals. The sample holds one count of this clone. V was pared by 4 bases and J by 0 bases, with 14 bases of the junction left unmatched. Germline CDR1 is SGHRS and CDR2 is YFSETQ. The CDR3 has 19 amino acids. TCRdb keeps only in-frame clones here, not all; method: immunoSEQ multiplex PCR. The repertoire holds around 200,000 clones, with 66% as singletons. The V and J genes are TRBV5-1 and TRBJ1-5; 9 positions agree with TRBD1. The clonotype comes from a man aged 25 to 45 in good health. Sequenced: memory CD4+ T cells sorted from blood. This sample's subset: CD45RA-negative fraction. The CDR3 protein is CASSPGTGSGGYSNQPQHF. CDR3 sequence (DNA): TGCGCCAGCAGCCCGGGGACAGGGTCGGGAGGATATAGCAATCAGCCCCAGCATTTT.